These 30 T cell receptor beta chains were all obtained from the same sample, sequenced in a study of CD4 and CD8 cells across lung adenocarcinoma regions. Using its own MiXCR run on the PCR reads, TCRdb lists one record per CDR3 protein. The sample carries around 20,000 distinct CDR3 sequences, 46% recorded once. Sample: CD4+ T cells from the margin of a lung tumor. These receptors were collected from a male donor with lung adenocarcinoma. The CD4 and CD8 labels of this study may be unreliable.

This clonotype was detected ten times or more. CDR3 sequence (DNA): TGTGCCAGCAGTTACTACAGGGGGTTGGGAAACACCATATATTTT. This gives the protein CASSYYRGLGNTIYF. The V gene is TRBV6-5, the J gene TRBJ1-3; 8 bases align to TRBD1. CDR3 length: 15 residues. Germline V gene sequence: CDR1 MNHEY, CDR2 SVGAGI. Unmatched junction bases numbered 3, after V lost 1 base and J lost 4 bases.

Regarding this clonotype: Germline is not matched at one junction end, which may reflect a read error. The chain combines TRBV6-1 with TRBJ2-4; D might be TRBD2 (6 bases). TRBJ2-3 explains the end of the DNA better; the J call may be wrong. Germline V lookup: CDR1 MNHNS, CDR2 SASEGT. The CDR3 is 14 residues long. The CDR3 DNA sequence: TGCCGCGGCACGGGGCCTAGCGCCAAAAACACGCAGTATTTT. It encodes CRGTGPSAKNTQYF.

This clonotype has a count of ten or more. The genes are TRBV27 and TRBJ2-1; TRBD2 might be the D (5 bases). Trimming removed 5 bases at V and 0 bases at J, with 17 bases between. In germline, CDR1 is MNHEY, CDR2 SMNVEV (reference sequence). This CDR3 spans 17 amino acids. This CDR3 reads CASSPTSERISYNEQFF. The CDR3 region has the DNA TGTGCCAGCAGTCCCACCTCTGAGCGGATCTCCTACAATGAGCAGTTCTTC.

This clonotype was detected a few times. This chain links TRBV6-5 with TRBJ2-1; TRBD1 matches at 12 bases. Trimming at V came to 4 bases and at J to 7 bases, leaving 11 bases not matched to a gene. Germline lookup yields CDR1 MNHEY and CDR2 SVGAGI. This CDR3 region has 17 residues. This CDR3 is CASSSLSGDRGRNEQFF. CDR3 DNA: TGTGCCAGCAGTTCACTTTCTGGGGACAGGGGGCGGAATGAGCAGTTCTTC.

This clonotype was recorded at least ten times. V gene TRBV5-1 combines with J gene TRBJ2-5; D not resolved. The germline gives CDR1 SGHRS, CDR2 YFSETQ. V lost 0 bases and J lost 1, with 10 bases in between. The CDR3 runs to 15 residues. CDR3 DNA sequence: TGCGCCAGCAGCTTGGGTCTTCCCGTCCAAGAGACCCAGTACTTC. It yields the protein CASSLGLPVQETQYF.

The chain recombines TRBV10-3 with TRBJ2-4; TRBD1 matches 9 bases. This CDR3 has 12 residues. The germline CDR1 and CDR2 sequences are ENHRY and SYGVKD. CDR3: CAGQGAEYTQYF. The CDR3 nucleotides read TGTGCGGGACAGGGCGCCGAATACACGCAGTACTTC.

This sequence joins TRBV11-3 and TRBJ2-5, with a tentative D call TRBD2 (6 bases). The CDR3 is 14 amino acids. Trimming pared 1 base from V and 5 bases from J, leaving 11 bases between. Germline V gene data show CDR1 as SGHNT and CDR2 as YENEEA. In DNA, the CDR3 is TGTGCCAGCAGCTTAGGGGACTCTGCGGAGACCCAGTACTTC. This encodes CASSLGDSAETQYF. The full variable domain, completed using reference TRBV11-3 and TRBJ2-5, is EAGVVQSPRYKIIEKKQPVAFWCNPISGHNTLYWYLQNLGQGPELLIRYENEEAVDDSQLPKDRFSAERLKGVDSTLKIQPAELGDSAVYLCASSLGDSAETQYFGPGTRLLVL.

There are many counts of this clonotype. V gene TRBV7-8 combines with J gene TRBJ2-5; possible D gene TRBD2, 6 bases. The CDR3 runs 17 residues. V was clipped by 5 bases and J by 5 bases, with 24 bases between them. Germline loops: CDR1 SGHVS, CDR2 FQNEAQ. The CDR3 region has the DNA TGTGCCAGCAGCCGTGGGGGGTGGACACCGGTTTCGGAGACCCAGTACTTC. Translating it yields CASSRGGWTPVSETQYF.

There are many counts of this clonotype. The chain recombines TRBV6-1 with TRBJ2-2; no firm D call. The CDR3 has 14 amino acids. Between the trimmed V and J ends, which lost 6 bases and 0 bases, there was a span of 8 bases. Germline V lookup: CDR1 MNHNS, CDR2 SASEGT. The CDR3 DNA follows: TGTGCCAGCAGGGGTCCCGCGAACACCGGGGAGCTGTTTTTT. This encodes CASRGPANTGELFF.

The table lists this clonotype with many counts. The chain recombines TRBV15 with TRBJ2-5, with D possibly called TRBD1 or TRBD2 (6 bases each). The CDR3 sequence is 15 residues long. Trimming removed 2 bases from V and 2 bases from J, with 12 bases in between. Germline CDR1 is LNHNV and CDR2 is YYDKDF (reference sequence). CDR3 protein: CATSRPWGAQETQYF. The CDR3 region has the DNA TGTGCCACCAGCAGACCCTGGGGGGCTCAAGAGACCCAGTACTTC.

Notes on this clonotype: A read error may account for a junction end that differs from germline. The chain uses TRBV7-2 and TRBJ2-4; TRBD2 is a possible D gene (6 bases). The length of the CDR3 is 14 residues. In germline, CDR1 is SGHTA, CDR2 FQGNSA. The CDR3 protein is CRSTGVRATNTQYF. CDR3 nucleotide sequence: TGTCGCAGCACGGGGGTGCGAGCGACAAATACTCAGTATTTC.

The chain combines TRBV6-1 with TRBJ2-4; 7 positions agree with TRBD1. The DNA end favors TRBJ2-5, so the J call may be wrong. The germline gives CDR1 MNHNS, CDR2 SASEGT. The CDR3 sequence is 15 residues long. Written as DNA, the CDR3 is TGTGCCGCGGGTGAAGGGGGCAGCGAGAAAGAGACCCAGTACTTC. This encodes CAAGEGGSEKETQYF.

This rearrangement joins TRBV6-1 to TRBJ2-4; 8 nucleotides align to TRBD2. This CDR3 region has 15 residues. Per the germline V gene, CDR1 is MNHNS and CDR2 is SASEGT. The V gene end was trimmed by 2 bases and the J gene end by 12 bases; junction bases not matched to a gene: 12. The chain's CDR3 is CASSEMASGQETQYF. For the CDR3, the DNA is TGTGCCAGCAGTGAAATGGCTAGCGGGCAAGAGACTCAGTACTTC.

This clonotype appeared a few times. The chain couples TRBV6-1 to TRBJ2-1; D uncertain. This CDR3 has 12 residues. Trimming left V 8 bases short and J 1 base short, with 6 bases between. CDR1 and CDR2 (germline): MNHNS, SASEGT. The CDR3 loop reads CASVASYNEQFF. In DNA form, the CDR3 reads TGTGCCAGCGTGGCGTCCTACAATGAGCAGTTCTTC.

The table lists this clonotype with a count of one. This chain uses TRBV28 with TRBJ2-5; tentative D call: TRBD2 (7 bases). CDR3 length equals 14 residues. The germline gives CDR1 MDHEN, CDR2 SYDVKM. CDR3 nucleotides: TGTGCGAGGCGCGGGGGCGGTGACCAAGAGACCCAGTACTTC. Translated, it gives CARRGGGDQETQYF. Using reference TRBV28 and TRBJ2-5 for the parts outside the CDR3, the full variable domain is DVKVTQSSRYLVKRTGEKVFLECVQDMDHENMFWYRQDPGLGLRLIYFSYDVKMKEKGDIPEGYSVSREKKERFSLILESASTNQTSMYLCARRGGGDQETQYFGPGTRLLVL.

The chain couples TRBV6-1 to TRBJ2-1, with 12 bases lining up with TRBD2. The CDR3 extends over 17 amino acids. The V and J ends lost 6 bases and 5 bases, in that order; junction bases with no gene match: 11. From germline, CDR1 is MNHNS and CDR2 SASEGT. The CDR3 protein is CASRTLAGGPAHNEQFF. In nucleotides, the CDR3 is TGTGCCAGCAGGACTCTAGCGGGGGGGCCCGCACACAATGAGCAGTTCTTC.

The sample holds many counts of this clonotype. The chain has TRBV4-1 and TRBJ2-5; maybe TRBD1 (6 bases). V dropped 4 bases and J dropped 5 bases, with 17 bases sitting between them. From germline, CDR1 is MGHRA and CDR2 YSYEKL. The CDR3 is 15 residues long. The chain's CDR3 is CASSPEDSPRETQYF. CDR3 DNA sequence: TGCGCCAGCAGCCCTGAGGACAGTCCCCGGGAGACCCAGTACTTC.

There are a few counts of this clonotype. The chain carries TRBV7-6 and TRBJ1-1, with TRBD1 matching 9 bases. The ends lost 5 bases at V and 6 bases at J; junction bases unmatched: 7. Germline V gene data show CDR1 as SGHVS and CDR2 as FNYEAQ. This CDR3 spans 14 amino acids. In DNA form, the CDR3 reads TGTGCCAGCAGCCCGGGACAGGGTCACGCTGAAGCTTTCTTT. This encodes CASSPGQGHAEAFF.

This clonotype came up a few times. J is TRBJ2-1 and V is TRBV10-1; D is possibly TRBD1 (6 bases). Between the trimmed V and J ends, which lost 4 bases and 4 bases, there was a span of 11 bases. Germline-derived CDR1 and CDR2 are WNHNN and SYGVQD (reference sequence). There are 14 residues in the CDR3. The CDR3 coding sequence is TGCGCCAGCAGTGGTGGACAGATATACAATGAGCAGTTCTTC. Translating it yields CASSGGQIYNEQFF.

The CDR3 sequence is CASGGIGGRVQETQYF. As DNA, the CDR3 is TGTGCCAGCGGGGGAATCGGGGGCCGCGTCCAAGAGACGCAGTATTTT. V usage is TRBV27 and J usage is TRBJ2-3; D is perhaps TRBD1 or TRBD2 (6 bases each). The CDR3 totals 16 residues. The germline CDR1 and CDR2 sequences are MNHEY and SMNVEV (reference sequence). With 8 bases removed from V and 9 bases from J, the gap between germline ends came to 27 bases.

Many counts were recorded for this clonotype. A clone one base away is much larger, so this may be a read error. The V gene is TRBV6-1, the J gene TRBJ2-7; 7 nucleotides align to TRBD2. Germline V gene lookup returns CDR1 MNHNS and CDR2 SASEGT. Germline trimming cut 6 bases from V and 4 bases from J; bases unmatched to any gene: 3. This CDR3 contains 12 residues. CDR3: CASSPGGYEQYF. The CDR3 nucleotides read TGTGCCAGCAGCCCGGGGGGTTACGAGCAGTACTTC.

This clonotype was observed a few times. The CDR3 sequence: CASSQVGGNTGELFF. Here the CDR3 DNA reads TGTGCCAGCAGCCAAGTGGGGGGAAACACCGGGGAGCTGTTTTTT. The rearrangement links TRBV3-1 to TRBJ2-2, with D maybe TRBD2 (6 bases). Germline CDR1 is LGHDT and CDR2 is YNNKEL (reference sequence). V lost 1 base and J lost 2, with 8 bases in between. CDR3 length equals 15 residues.

The chain carries TRBV3-1 and TRBJ2-4; TRBD2 aligns across 7 bases. This CDR3 contains 16 residues. The trim removed 9 bases at V and 12 bases at J, leaving 23 bases unmatched. Germline V lookup: CDR1 LGHDT, CDR2 YNNKEL (reference sequence). CDR3 sequence: CASSRAGRRAPDTQYF. DNA for the CDR3: TGTGCCAGTAGCAGAGCGGGGCGGAGAGCCCCAGATACTCAGTACTTC.

This clonotype is medium-sized by share. This sequence joins TRBV10-1 and TRBJ2-3, with 10 bases identical to TRBD1. The CDR3 runs 13 residues. The germline V gene encodes CDR1 WNHNN and CDR2 SYGVQD (reference sequence). Unmatched junction bases numbered 2, after V lost 7 bases and J lost 4 bases. CDR3 DNA: TGCGCCAGCAAAGGACAGGGGGCAGATACGCAGTATTTT. Translating gives CASKGQGADTQYF.

The chain employs TRBV6-1 and TRBJ2-3; D might be TRBD1 (6 bases). The CDR3 covers 16 residues. Germline V gene lookup returns CDR1 MNHNS and CDR2 SASEGT. V was clipped by 6 bases and J by 4 bases, with 20 bases between them. Here the CDR3 DNA reads TGTGCCAGCAGGGACCGCTATGGACAGAGAGCAGATACGCAGTATTTT. It specifies CASRDRYGQRADTQYF.

This clonotype was seen repeatedly, ten times or more. The gene calls are TRBV7-2 and TRBJ1-4, with 8 bases aligning to TRBD1. The germline gives CDR1 SGHTA, CDR2 FQGNSA. The CDR3 consists of 16 residues. V shed 1 base, J shed 5 bases, and the junction held 6 bases outside the gene matches. CDR3 bases: TGTGCCAGCAGCTTAGGCGGACAGGGCTCAAATGAAAAACTGTTTTTT. Its protein is CASSLGGQGSNEKLFF.

A word on this clonotype: The germline gene is not matched at one end of the junction; a read error may be the cause. J is TRBJ2-3 and V is TRBV12-3 or TRBV12-4; D is ambiguous. This CDR3 spans 16 amino acids. CDR3 region: CASSFVMRRKVDEQFF. The CDR3 coding sequence is TGTGCCAGCAGTTTCGTCATGCGCCGGAAAGTGGATGAGCAGTTCTTT.

The gene calls are TRBV29-1 and TRBJ2-1, with D perhaps TRBD2 (5 bases). The CDR3 contains 15 residues. Germline-derived CDR1 and CDR2 are SQVTM and ANQGSEA. Trimming removed 3 bases at V and 5 bases at J, with 17 bases between. CDR3 amino acids: CSVDDGLSADNEQFF. DNA for the CDR3: TGCAGCGTTGATGACGGACTGAGTGCTGACAATGAGCAGTTCTTC.

CDR3 in amino acids: CASSELGPQETQYF. The CDR3 region has the DNA TGTGCCAGCAGTGAACTCGGGCCCCAAGAGACCCAGTACTTC. J is TRBJ2-1 and V is TRBV25-1; no clear D gene. The last part of the DNA fits TRBJ2-5 better; the J call may be wrong. This CDR3 region has 14 residues. Germline CDR1 MGHDK, CDR2 SYGVNS.

The chain couples TRBV7-6 to TRBJ2-5; the match to TRBD2 covers 9 bases. The V segment lost 5 bases and the J segment 5 bases; nucleotides outside the gene matches: 6. The germline V gene encodes CDR1 SGHVS and CDR2 FNYEAQ. The length of the CDR3 is 14 residues. CDR3 nucleotides: TGTGCCAGCAGCGAGACTAGCGGATGGGAGACCCAGTACTTC. It yields the protein CASSETSGWETQYF.